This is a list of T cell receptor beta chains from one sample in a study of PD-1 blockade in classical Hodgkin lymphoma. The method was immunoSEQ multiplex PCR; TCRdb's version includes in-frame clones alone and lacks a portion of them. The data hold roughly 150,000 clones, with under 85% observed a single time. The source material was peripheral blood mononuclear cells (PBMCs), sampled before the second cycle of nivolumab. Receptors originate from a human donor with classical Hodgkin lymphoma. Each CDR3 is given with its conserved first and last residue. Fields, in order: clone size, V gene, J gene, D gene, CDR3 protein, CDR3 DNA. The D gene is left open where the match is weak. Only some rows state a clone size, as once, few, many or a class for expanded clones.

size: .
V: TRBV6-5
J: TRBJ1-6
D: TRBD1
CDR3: CAARGRWNSPLHF
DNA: TGTGCCGCAAGGGGGCGGTGGAATTCACCCCTCCACTTT

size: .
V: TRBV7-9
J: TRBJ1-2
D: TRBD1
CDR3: CASSLSAGTGYGYTF
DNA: TGTGCCAGCAGCCTATCTGCCGGGACAGGCTATGGCTACACCTTC

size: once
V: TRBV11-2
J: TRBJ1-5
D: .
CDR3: CASSRRLDSNQPQHF
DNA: TGTGCCAGCAGCCGTCGTTTGGATAGCAATCAGCCCCAGCATTTT

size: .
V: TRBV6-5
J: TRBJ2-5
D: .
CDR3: CASSYEGDQETQYF
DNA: TGTGCCAGCAGTTACGAGGGAGATCAAGAGACCCAGTACTTC

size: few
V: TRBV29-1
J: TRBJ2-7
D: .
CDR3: CSVPRQGGNEQYF
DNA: TGCAGCGTGCCTCGACAGGGAGGCAACGAGCAGTACTTC

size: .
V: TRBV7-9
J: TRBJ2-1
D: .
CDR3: CASSLRSVTHNEQFF
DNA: TGTGCCAGCAGCTTAAGGTCGGTGACTCACAATGAGCAGTTCTTC

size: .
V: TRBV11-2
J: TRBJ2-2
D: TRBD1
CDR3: CASSSIRDRGHTGELFF
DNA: TGTGCCAGCAGCTCCATCCGGGACAGGGGGCATACCGGGGAGCTGTTTTTT

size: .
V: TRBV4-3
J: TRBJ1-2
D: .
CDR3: CASSQEGGYTF
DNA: TGCGCCAGCAGCCAAGAAGGTGGCTACACCTTC

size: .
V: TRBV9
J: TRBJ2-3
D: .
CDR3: CASSPRGADTQYF
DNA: TGTGCCAGCAGTCCCAGGGGGGCGGATACGCAGTATTTT

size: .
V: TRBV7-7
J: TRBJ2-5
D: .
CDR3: CASSSSGETQYF
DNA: TGTGCTAGCAGCTCAAGTGGGGAGACCCAGTACTTC

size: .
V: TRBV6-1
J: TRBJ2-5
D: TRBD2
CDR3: CASSEAGRGETQYF
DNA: TGTGCCAGCAGTGAAGCGGGGAGGGGAGAGACCCAGTACTTC

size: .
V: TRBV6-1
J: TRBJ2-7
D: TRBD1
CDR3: CASSEPLQGASYEQYF
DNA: TGTGCCAGCAGTGAGCCTCTACAGGGGGCATCCTACGAGCAGTACTTC

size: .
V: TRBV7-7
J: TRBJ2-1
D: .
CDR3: CASSATGTHNEQFF
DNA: TGTGCTAGCAGCGCCACAGGGACTCACAATGAGCAGTTCTTC

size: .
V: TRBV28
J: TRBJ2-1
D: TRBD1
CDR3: CASSLWTGVVWNEQFF
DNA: TGTGCCAGCAGTTTATGGACAGGGGTGGTGTGGAATGAGCAGTTCTTC

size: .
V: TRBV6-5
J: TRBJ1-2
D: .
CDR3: CASSYSYRARGYTF
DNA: TGTGCCAGCAGTTACTCTTACAGGGCTCGTGGCTACACCTTC

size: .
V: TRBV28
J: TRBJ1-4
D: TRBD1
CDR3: CASSSQGATNEKLFF
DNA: TGTGCCAGCAGTTCGCAGGGGGCCACTAATGAAAAACTGTTTTTT

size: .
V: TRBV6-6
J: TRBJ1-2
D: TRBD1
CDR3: CASSPQRGLDYGYTF
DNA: TGTGCCAGCAGTCCCCAGAGGGGGCTTGACTATGGCTACACCTTC